One sample yielded the 4 T cell receptor beta chains listed below, sequenced in a study of beta chain features in type 1 diabetes. Of the isolated RNA, all was reverse transcribed, and so the sequenced material was expressed TCRB transcripts. The assay was immunoSEQ multiplex PCR, and TCRdb's table has in-frame clones only and misses some. The sample shows under 950,000 clones, roughly a sixth of them seen only once. The sequenced sample was naive CD4+ T cells from blood. The receptors stem from a woman aged 18-30 years in good health.

The V and J genes are TRBV5-1 and TRBJ2-5; D might be TRBD2 (5 bases). The tail of the sequence fits TRBJ2-7 better, so the J call may be wrong. Germline loops: CDR1 SGHRS, CDR2 YFSETQ. CDR3 length: 13 residues. CDR3 in amino acids: CASSSQDWGEQYF. The CDR3 DNA follows: TGCGCCAGCAGCTCGCAGGACTGGGGCGAGCAGTACTTC.

This clone was counted ten times or more. V gene TRBV23-1 combines with J gene TRBJ1-2; D may be TRBD1 (5 bases). TRBV23-1 falls under the ORF class, with uncertain function. The CDR3 length is 17 residues. Trimming removed 6 bases at V and 3 bases at J, with 23 bases between. This chain's CDR3 is CASRVGRTRVPYYGYTF. CDR3 DNA sequence: TGCGCCAGCAGAGTGGGGCGGACAAGGGTTCCGTACTATGGCTACACCTTC.

This clone has only a few counts. The rearrangement links TRBV6-5 to TRBJ1-1; D is unresolved. CDR1 and CDR2 from the germline V gene are MNHEY and SVGAGI. V lost 5 bases and J lost 1, with 11 bases in between. This CDR3 is built from 14 residues. The CDR3 nucleotides read TGTGCCAGCAGTCCATTGGGCAGGAACACTGAAGCTTTCTTT. Translated, it gives CASSPLGRNTEAFF.

The chain joins TRBV7-2 to TRBJ2-1; no firm D call. V was shortened by 2 bases and J by 6 bases, with 8 bases between the two germline ends. The CDR3 spans 13 residues. Germline CDR1 is SGHTA and CDR2 is FQGNSA. CDR3 DNA sequence: TGTGCCAGCAGCTTACGGGCTCGCAATGAGCAGTTCTTC. This sequence encodes CASSLRARNEQFF.